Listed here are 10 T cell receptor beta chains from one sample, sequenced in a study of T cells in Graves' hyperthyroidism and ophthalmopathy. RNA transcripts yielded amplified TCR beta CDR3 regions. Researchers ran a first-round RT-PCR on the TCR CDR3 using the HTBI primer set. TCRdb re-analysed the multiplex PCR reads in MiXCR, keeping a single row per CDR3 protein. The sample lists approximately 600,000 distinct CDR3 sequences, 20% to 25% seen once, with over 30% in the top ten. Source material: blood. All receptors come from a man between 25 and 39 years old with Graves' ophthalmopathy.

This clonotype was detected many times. The CDR3 sequence: CASSLGLAKDTQYF. CDR3 nucleotides: TGTGCCAGCAGCTTAGGACTAGCTAAAGATACGCAGTATTTT. The chain uses TRBV11-3 and TRBJ2-3; 7 bases align to TRBD2. CDR3 size: 14 residues. V lost 1 base, J lost 5 bases, and 3 bases stayed unmatched. Germline V gene lookup returns CDR1 SGHNT and CDR2 YENEEA.

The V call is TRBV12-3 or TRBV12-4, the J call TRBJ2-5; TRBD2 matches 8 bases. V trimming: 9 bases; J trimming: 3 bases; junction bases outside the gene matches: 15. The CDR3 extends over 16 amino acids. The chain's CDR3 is CASSLTGGKPEETQYF. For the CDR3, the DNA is TGTGCCAGTTCATTAACGGGAGGGAAACCCGAAGAGACCCAGTACTTC.

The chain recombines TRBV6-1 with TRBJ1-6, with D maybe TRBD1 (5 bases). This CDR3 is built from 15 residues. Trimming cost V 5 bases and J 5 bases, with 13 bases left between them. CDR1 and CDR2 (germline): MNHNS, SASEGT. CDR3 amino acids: CASSSFGANNSPLHF. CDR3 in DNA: TGTGCCAGCAGTTCCTTTGGGGCCAATAATTCACCCCTCCACTTT.

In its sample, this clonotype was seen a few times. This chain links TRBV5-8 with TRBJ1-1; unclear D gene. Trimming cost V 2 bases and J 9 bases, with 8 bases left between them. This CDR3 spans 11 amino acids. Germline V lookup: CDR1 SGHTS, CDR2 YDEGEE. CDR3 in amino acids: CASSFEKKAFF. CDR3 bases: TGTGCCAGCAGCTTTGAGAAGAAAGCTTTCTTT.

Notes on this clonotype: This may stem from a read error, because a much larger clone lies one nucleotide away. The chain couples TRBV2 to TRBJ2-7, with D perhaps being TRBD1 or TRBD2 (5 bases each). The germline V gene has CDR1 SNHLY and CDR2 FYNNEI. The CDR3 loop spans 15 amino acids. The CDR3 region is CASSPNPGAPYGQYF. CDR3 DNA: TGTGCCAGCAGTCCCAACCCCGGGGCCCCCTACGGGCAGTACTTC.

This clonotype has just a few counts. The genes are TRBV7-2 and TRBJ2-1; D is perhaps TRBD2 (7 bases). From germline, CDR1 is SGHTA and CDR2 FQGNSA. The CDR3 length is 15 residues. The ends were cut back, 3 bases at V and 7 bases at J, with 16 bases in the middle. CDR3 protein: CASSLGGGAPNEQFF. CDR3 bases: TGTGCCAGCAGCTTGGGGGGGGGGGCGCCTAATGAGCAGTTCTTC.

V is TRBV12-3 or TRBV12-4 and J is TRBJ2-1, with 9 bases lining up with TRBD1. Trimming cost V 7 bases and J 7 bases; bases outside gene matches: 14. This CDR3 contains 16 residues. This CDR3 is CASNAPHRGLDNEQFF. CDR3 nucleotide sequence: TGTGCCAGCAACGCCCCCCACAGGGGGCTGGATAATGAGCAGTTCTTC.

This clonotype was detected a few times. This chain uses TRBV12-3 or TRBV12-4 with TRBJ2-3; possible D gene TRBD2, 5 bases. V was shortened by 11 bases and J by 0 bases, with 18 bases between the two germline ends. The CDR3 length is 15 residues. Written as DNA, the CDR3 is TGTGCCGGCAACCTAGCCCGTTCTAGCACAGATACGCAGTATTTT. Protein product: CAGNLARSSTDTQYF.

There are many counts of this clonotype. CDR3 nucleotide sequence: TGTGCCACCAGCCCCCTCTCGGGCGGGATCACAGATACGCAGTATTTT. This gives the protein CATSPLSGGITDTQYF. This rearrangement joins TRBV15 to TRBJ2-3, with D perhaps matching TRBD2 (6 bases). V lost 5 bases to trimming and J lost 2 bases, with 17 bases between them. CDR1 LNHNV and CDR2 YYDKDF come from the germline V gene (reference sequence). The CDR3 has 16 amino acids.

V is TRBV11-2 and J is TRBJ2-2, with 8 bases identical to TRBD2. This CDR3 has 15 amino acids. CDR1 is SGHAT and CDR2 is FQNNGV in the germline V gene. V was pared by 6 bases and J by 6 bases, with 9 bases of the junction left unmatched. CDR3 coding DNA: TGTGCCAGCAGGAAGACCGGACTAGCAGCCGGGGAGCTGTTTTTT. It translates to CASRKTGLAAGELFF.